Each of the 28 T cell receptor beta chains below was sequenced from the same sample in a study of regulatory T cells in long-lasting Graves disease. The authors built TCR beta libraries using iRepertoire HTBI primers and Arm-PCR of CDR3 regions. TCRdb processed the multiplex PCR reads anew with MiXCR; each CDR3 protein has one entry. The sample records 500,000 to 800,000 distinct CDR3 sequences, around 30% being singletons. The time point was: persistent/refractory GD, antithyroid drugs over 5 years with positive TRAb. The authors made the TCR library using RNA they extracted from PBMCs. The sample was peripheral blood mononuclear cells (PBMCs), taken when the disease was refractory, from a patient treated with antithyroid drugs. All receptors come from a female donor with Graves disease.

To note about this clonotype: At one of its ends the junction is not consistent with the germline gene, which may arise from a read error. The gene calls are TRBV29-1 and TRBJ2-4; 8 bases map to TRBD1. CDR1 and CDR2 from the germline V gene are SQVTM and ANQGSEA. CDR3 size: 13 residues. This chain's CDR3 is CSVETGDKNIRYF. The DNA for the CDR3 is TGCAGCGTGGAGACAGGGGACAAAAACATTCGGTACTTC.

The CDR3, as DNA: TGTGCCAGCAGTTACATACAGGGACTCGGAAACACCATATATTTT. Its translation is CASSYIQGLGNTIYF. The chain uses TRBV6-2 or TRBV6-3 and TRBJ1-3; D possibly corresponds to TRBD1 (6 bases). Germline lookup yields CDR1 MNHEY and CDR2 SVGEGT. The CDR3 is made up of 15 amino acids. V was cut by 2 bases and J by 4 bases, with 12 bases left in between.

This clonotype was picked up many times. CDR3 nucleotides: TGTGCCAGCAGTGGGGAGAGGGATCAGCCCCAGCATTTT. Translating it yields CASSGERDQPQHF. This sequence joins TRBV2 and TRBJ1-5; D unclear. CDR1 SNHLY and CDR2 FYNNEI come from the germline V gene. Trimming took 4 bases from V and 5 from J, leaving 9 bases between them. The CDR3 consists of 13 residues.

The chain couples TRBV6-1 to TRBJ1-1; the match to TRBD1 covers 8 bases. CDR1 is MNHNS and CDR2 is SASEGT in the germline V gene. V lost 5 bases and J lost 0; bases outside the gene matches: 5. There are 15 residues in the CDR3. Here the CDR3 reads CASSPKQGVNTEAFF. The CDR3 DNA is TGTGCCAGCAGTCCGAAACAGGGGGTGAACACTGAAGCTTTCTTT.

This clonotype was recorded at least ten times. The gene calls are TRBV12-3 or TRBV12-4 and TRBJ2-7; 8 bases are shared with TRBD2. CDR3 length equals 15 residues. J was trimmed by 2 bases and V by 5 bases; bases with no gene match: 8. CDR3 sequence: CASSPAGLEAYEQYF. In DNA form, the CDR3 reads TGTGCCAGCAGTCCCGCGGGACTAGAAGCCTACGAGCAGTACTTC.

V usage is TRBV10-3 and J usage is TRBJ1-6; TRBD1 matches at 7 bases. Germline V gene sequence: CDR1 ENHRY, CDR2 SYGVKD. J was trimmed by 10 bases and V by 4 bases; bases with no gene match: 4. The CDR3 loop spans 13 amino acids. This CDR3 is CAISGQGGSPLHF. The CDR3 nucleotides read TGTGCCATCAGTGGACAGGGTGGATCACCCCTCCACTTT.

In its sample, this clonotype was seen many times. This sequence joins TRBV7-6 and TRBJ2-7; 7 bases are shared with TRBD1. Germline V CDR1 and CDR2: SGHVS, FNYEAQ. With V trimmed by 4 bases and J by 1 base, 10 bases remained unmatched. The CDR3 runs to 16 residues. CDR3 nucleotides: TGTGCCAGCAGCTCCCCCTGGGACAGAGGGTCCTACGAGCAGTACTTC. Amino acid sequence: CASSSPWDRGSYEQYF.

This clonotype has a single count. The chain couples TRBV7-2 to TRBJ2-3, with 7 bases matching TRBD2. V gave up 4 bases and J gave up 6 bases; unmatched junction bases: 4. The germline V gene encodes CDR1 SGHTA and CDR2 FQGNSA. The CDR3 has 13 amino acids. CDR3 loop: CASSSQTSDTQYF. The CDR3 coding sequence is TGTGCCAGCAGCTCCCAGACTAGCGATACGCAGTATTTT.

The rearrangement uses TRBV25-1 and TRBJ2-7; TRBD2 aligns across 7 bases. The CDR3 runs 14 residues. Losses at the gene ends were 8 bases for V and 10 bases for J; bases not matched to a gene: 17. Germline V CDR1 and CDR2: MGHDK, SYGVNS. DNA for the CDR3: TGTGCCAGCGCATCGGCCGGGAGGCTCGGACTACAGTACTTC. This translates into CASASAGRLGLQYF.

The chain uses TRBV10-3 and TRBJ1-2; the D gene is possibly TRBD1 (5 bases). Germline CDR1 ENHRY, CDR2 SYGVKD. Trimming pared 2 bases from V and 6 bases from J, leaving 22 bases between. There are 17 residues in the CDR3. The CDR3 bases are TGTGCCATCAGTGAGCACCCCAGGGAGTTTGGGGTTAATGGCTACACCTTC. Its translation: CAISEHPREFGVNGYTF.

The rearrangement joins TRBV3-1 to TRBJ2-7; unclear D gene. The V end was cut by 4 bases, the J end by 0 bases, with 13 bases between. Germline V CDR1 and CDR2: LGHDT, YNNKEL (reference sequence). This CDR3 region has 15 residues. Here the CDR3 DNA reads TGTGCCAGCAGCCCCGGACCCATGAGCTCCTACGAGCAGTACTTC. As protein: CASSPGPMSSYEQYF.

The sample holds one count of this clonotype. The chain is built from TRBV11-2 and TRBJ2-7; TRBD2 agrees at 8 bases. CDR3 length equals 15 residues. The germline V gene has CDR1 SGHAT and CDR2 FQNNGV. The J segment lost 5 bases and the V segment lost 5 bases, leaving 11 bases of the junction unmatched. As DNA, the CDR3 is TGTGCCAGCAGCACTCGGACTAGCACTAACCACGAGCAGTACTTC. Translating it yields CASSTRTSTNHEQYF.

The V and J genes are TRBV2 and TRBJ1-5; D not resolved. V lost 3 bases, J lost 3 bases, and 9 bases lay in between. Germline CDR1 reads SNHLY; CDR2 reads FYNNEI. The CDR3 length is 14 residues. For the CDR3, the DNA is TGTGCCAGCAGTGAGCACGGGGACAATCAGCCCCAGCATTTT. Its translation: CASSEHGDNQPQHF.

The chain joins TRBV5-6 to TRBJ2-2; weak D call: TRBD1 (5 bases). CDR1 SGHDT and CDR2 YYEEEE come from the germline V gene. Trimming cost V 2 bases and J 5 bases, with 19 bases left between them. The CDR3 is made up of 17 amino acids. CDR3 amino acids: CASSFPATERNTGELFF. Written as DNA, the CDR3 is TGTGCCAGCAGCTTCCCCGCGACAGAGAGGAATACCGGGGAGCTGTTTTTT.

This clonotype was detected a few times. This chain links TRBV5-1 with TRBJ1-2; tentative D call: TRBD1 (6 bases). From germline, CDR1 is SGHRS and CDR2 YFSETQ. CDR3 length equals 15 residues. The ends were cut back, 4 bases at V and 4 bases at J, with 17 bases in the middle. CDR3 amino acids: CASSDGGAVLYGYTF. CDR3 nucleotide sequence: TGCGCCAGCAGCGACGGGGGCGCGGTACTCTATGGCTACACCTTC. The variable domain in full, with the rest retrieved from reference TRBV5-1 and TRBJ1-2, is KAGVTQTPRYLIKTRGQQVTLSCSPISGHRSVSWYQQTPGQGLQFLFEYFSETQRNKGNFPGRFSGRQFSNSRSEMNVSTLELGDSALYLCASSDGGAVLYGYTFGSGTRLTVV.

This clonotype has a count of ten or more. The V gene is TRBV11-2, the J gene TRBJ2-7; D gene unclear. The CDR3 loop spans 14 amino acids. Germline V lookup: CDR1 SGHAT, CDR2 FQNNGV. V gave up 1 base and J gave up 1 base, with 8 bases separating them. The CDR3 region has the DNA TGTGCCAGCAGCTTAGGGGATTGGTCCTACGAGCAGTACTTC. Translation: CASSLGDWSYEQYF.

The rearrangement joins TRBV6-1 to TRBJ1-1; no clear D gene. Trimming removed 7 bases at V and 5 bases at J, with 8 bases between. CDR1 and CDR2 (germline): MNHNS, SASEGT. This CDR3 has 11 amino acids. CDR3 sequence reads: CASKTPTEAFF. The CDR3 coding sequence is TGTGCCAGCAAAACTCCGACTGAAGCTTTCTTT.

The V call is TRBV28, the J call TRBJ2-3; D call uncertain. V was shortened by 4 bases and J by 7 bases, with 3 bases between the two germline ends. The CDR3 length is 10 residues. Germline CDR1 reads MDHEN; CDR2 reads SYDVKM. The CDR3 protein is CASSYHTQYF. CDR3 nucleotides: TGTGCCAGCAGTTATCATACGCAGTATTTT.

This chain connects TRBV7-8 to TRBJ1-1; D ambiguous. Trimming stripped 5 bases from V and 1 base from J, with 8 bases between. The CDR3 has 13 residues. The germline V gene encodes CDR1 SGHVS and CDR2 FQNEAQ. CDR3 nucleotide sequence: TGTGCCAGCAGCCGGTTGGGGAACACTGAAGCTTTCTTT. It specifies CASSRLGNTEAFF.

This clonotype occurred a few times. The CDR3 spells CASSGAGTGVTGELFF. CDR3 bases: TGCGCCAGCAGCGGGGCCGGGACAGGGGTCACCGGGGAGCTGTTTTTT. V and J are TRBV5-1 and TRBJ2-2; 10 bases match TRBD1. CDR3 length: 16 residues. CDR1 is SGHRS and CDR2 is YFSETQ in the germline V gene. V lost 4 bases to trimming and J lost 4 bases; unmatched junction nucleotides: 7.

This chain uses TRBV27 with TRBJ1-1, with D hard to call. CDR1 MNHEY and CDR2 SMNVEV come from the germline V gene (reference sequence). This CDR3 is built from 14 residues. V was trimmed by 7 bases and J by 4 bases, leaving 16 bases between them. The CDR3 spells CASISSPKGTEAFF. The CDR3 DNA reads as TGTGCCAGCATCTCCTCCCCCAAGGGCACTGAAGCTTTCTTT.

The table lists this clonotype with a few counts. J is TRBJ1-5 and V is TRBV25-1; D is unresolved. Looked up from germline, CDR1 is MGHDK and CDR2 is SYGVNS. Trimming shortened V by 4 bases and J by 2 bases, and 9 bases separated the two germline ends. The CDR3 length is 14 residues. The CDR3 loop is CASSVGNGNQPQHF. The CDR3 bases are TGTGCCAGCAGTGTGGGGAATGGCAATCAGCCCCAGCATTTT.

The chain has TRBV6-1 and TRBJ1-5; 8 bases match TRBD1. Germline CDR1 and CDR2: MNHNS and SASEGT. J lost 4 bases, V lost 6 bases, and 5 bases had no gene match. The length of the CDR3 is 14 residues. CDR3 coding DNA: TGTGCCAGCAGAGAGACAGGGGAGAATCAGCCCCAGCATTTT. This encodes CASRETGENQPQHF.

The rearrangement links TRBV3-1 to TRBJ1-2, with D perhaps TRBD1 (5 bases). Germline CDR1 LGHDT, CDR2 YNNKEL (reference sequence). This CDR3 region has 19 residues. V was shortened by 2 bases and J by 0 bases, with 22 bases between the two germline ends. The CDR3 loop is CASSQSINPGTEANYGYTF. In nucleotides, the CDR3 is TGTGCCAGCAGCCAAAGTATCAATCCCGGGACGGAAGCTAACTATGGCTACACCTTC.

The V call is TRBV5-5, the J call TRBJ1-1; tentative D call: TRBD1 (6 bases). CDR3 length equals 15 residues. Trimming cost V 4 bases and J 0 bases, with 13 bases left between them. Germline CDR1 is SGHKS and CDR2 is YYEKEE (reference sequence). CDR3 sequence reads: CASSPGAVMNTEAFF. Here the CDR3 DNA reads TGTGCCAGCAGCCCGGGGGCGGTGATGAACACTGAAGCTTTCTTT.

This clonotype was seen more than once but under ten times. The rearrangement joins TRBV20-1 to TRBJ2-7; no clear D gene. Germline CDR1 and CDR2: DFQATT and SNEGSKA (reference sequence). Trimming shortened V by 0 bases and J by 2 bases, and 11 bases separated the two germline ends. The CDR3 loop spans 14 amino acids. The CDR3 sequence: CSARDIRRAYEQYF. CDR3 in DNA: TGCAGTGCTAGAGATATAAGACGCGCCTACGAGCAGTACTTC.

This chain links TRBV25-1 with TRBJ1-2; 7 bases are a match to TRBD1. The CDR3 contains 17 residues. The ends lost 5 bases at V and 3 bases at J; junction bases unmatched: 15. Germline values: CDR1 MGHDK, CDR2 SYGVNS. CDR3 residues: CASSNTRRTGPDYGYTF. The CDR3 bases are TGTGCCAGCAGTAACACAAGAAGGACAGGACCGGACTATGGCTACACCTTC.

The V call is TRBV29-1, the J call TRBJ1-1; D remains ambiguous. Germline V gene lookup returns CDR1 SQVTM and CDR2 ANQGSEA. The length of the CDR3 is 13 residues. V was cut by 7 bases and J by 5 bases, with 17 bases left in between. This CDR3 is CSGLSGVGTEAFF. The CDR3 coding sequence is TGCAGCGGACTGTCCGGGGTGGGAACTGAAGCTTTCTTT.